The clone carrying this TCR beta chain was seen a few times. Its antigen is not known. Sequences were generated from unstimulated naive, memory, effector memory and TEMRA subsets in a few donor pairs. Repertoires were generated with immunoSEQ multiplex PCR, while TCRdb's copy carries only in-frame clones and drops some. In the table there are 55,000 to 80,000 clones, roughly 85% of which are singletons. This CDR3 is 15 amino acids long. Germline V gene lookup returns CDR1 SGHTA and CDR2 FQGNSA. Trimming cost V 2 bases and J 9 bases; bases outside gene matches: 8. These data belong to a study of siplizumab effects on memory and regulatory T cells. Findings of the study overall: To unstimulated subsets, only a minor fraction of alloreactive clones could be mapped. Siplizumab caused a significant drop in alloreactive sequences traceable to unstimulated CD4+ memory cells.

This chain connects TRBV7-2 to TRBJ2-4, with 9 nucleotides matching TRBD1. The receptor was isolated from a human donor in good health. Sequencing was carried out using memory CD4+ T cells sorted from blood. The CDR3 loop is CASSLWDRDVVIQYF. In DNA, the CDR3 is TGTGCCAGCAGCTTATGGGACAGGGATGTTGTCATTCAGTACTTC.